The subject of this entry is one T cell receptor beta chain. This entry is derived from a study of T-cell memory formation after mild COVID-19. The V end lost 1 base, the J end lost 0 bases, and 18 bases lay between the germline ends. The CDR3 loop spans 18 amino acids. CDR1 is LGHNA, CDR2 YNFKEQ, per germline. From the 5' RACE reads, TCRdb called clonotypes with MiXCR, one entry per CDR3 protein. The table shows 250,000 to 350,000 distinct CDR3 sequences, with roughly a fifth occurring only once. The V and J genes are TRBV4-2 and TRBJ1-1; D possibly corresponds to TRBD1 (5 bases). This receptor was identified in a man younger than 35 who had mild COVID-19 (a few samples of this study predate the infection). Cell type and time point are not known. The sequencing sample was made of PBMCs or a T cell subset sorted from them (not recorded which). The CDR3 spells CASSQGPGEEGMNTEAFF. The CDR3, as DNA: TGTGCCAGCAGCCAAGGTCCGGGAGAAGAGGGGATGAACACTGAAGCTTTCTTT.